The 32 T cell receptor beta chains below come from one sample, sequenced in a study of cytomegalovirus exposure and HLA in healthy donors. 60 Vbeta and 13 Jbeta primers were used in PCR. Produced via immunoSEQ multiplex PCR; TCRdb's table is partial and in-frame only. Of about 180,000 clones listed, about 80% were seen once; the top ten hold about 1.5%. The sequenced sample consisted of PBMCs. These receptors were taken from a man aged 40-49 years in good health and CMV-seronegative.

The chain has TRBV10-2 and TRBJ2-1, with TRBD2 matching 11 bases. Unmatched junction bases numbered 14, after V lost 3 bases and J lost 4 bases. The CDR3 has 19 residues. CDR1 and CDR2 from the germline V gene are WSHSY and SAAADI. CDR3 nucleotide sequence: TGCGCCAGCAGTGACCTGGGCCCCTATAGCGGGGGGGTATACAATGAGCAGTTCTTC. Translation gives CASSDLGPYSGGVYNEQFF.

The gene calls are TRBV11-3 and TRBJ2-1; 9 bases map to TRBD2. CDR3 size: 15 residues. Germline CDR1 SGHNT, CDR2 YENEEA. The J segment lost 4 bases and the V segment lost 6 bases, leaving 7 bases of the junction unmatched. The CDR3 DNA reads TGTGCCAGCAGTCGCGGGACTAGCCATTACAATGAGCAGTTCTTC. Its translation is CASSRGTSHYNEQFF.

This chain's CDR3 is CASSVAGSGNTIYF. The CDR3 region has the DNA TGTGCCAGCAGTGTCGCAGGCTCTGGAAACACCATATATTTT. This sequence joins TRBV2 and TRBJ1-3; no definite D call. The V end lost 4 bases, the J end lost 0 bases, and 7 bases lay between the germline ends. The germline V gene has CDR1 SNHLY and CDR2 FYNNEI. The CDR3 is 14 residues long.

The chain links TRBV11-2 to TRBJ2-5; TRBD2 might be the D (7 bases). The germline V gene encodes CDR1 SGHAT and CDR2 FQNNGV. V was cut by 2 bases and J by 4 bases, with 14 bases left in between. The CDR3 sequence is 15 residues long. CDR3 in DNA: TGTGCCAGCAGCTTACGGGGGGCCGAGGGAGAGACCCAGTACTTC. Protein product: CASSLRGAEGETQYF.

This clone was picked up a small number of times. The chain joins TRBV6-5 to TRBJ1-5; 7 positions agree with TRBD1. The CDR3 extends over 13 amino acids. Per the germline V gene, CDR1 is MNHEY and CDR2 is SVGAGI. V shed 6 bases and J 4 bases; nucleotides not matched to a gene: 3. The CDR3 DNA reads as TGTGCCAGCAGCCCGACAGGGAATCAGCCCCAGCATTTT. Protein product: CASSPTGNQPQHF.

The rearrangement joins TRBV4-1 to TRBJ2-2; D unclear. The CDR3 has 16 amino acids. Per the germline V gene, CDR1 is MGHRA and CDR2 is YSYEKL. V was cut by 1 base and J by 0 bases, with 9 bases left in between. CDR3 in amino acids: CASSQVFAANTGELFF. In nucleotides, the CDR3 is TGCGCCAGCAGCCAAGTATTTGCGGCGAACACCGGGGAGCTGTTTTTT.

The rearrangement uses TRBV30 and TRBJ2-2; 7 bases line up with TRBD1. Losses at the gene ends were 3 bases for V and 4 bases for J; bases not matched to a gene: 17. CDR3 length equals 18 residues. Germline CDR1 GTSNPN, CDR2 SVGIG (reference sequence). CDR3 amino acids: CAWSPQGNARVFTGELFF. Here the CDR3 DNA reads TGTGCCTGGAGCCCACAGGGGAACGCGCGTGTTTTCACCGGGGAGCTGTTTTTT.

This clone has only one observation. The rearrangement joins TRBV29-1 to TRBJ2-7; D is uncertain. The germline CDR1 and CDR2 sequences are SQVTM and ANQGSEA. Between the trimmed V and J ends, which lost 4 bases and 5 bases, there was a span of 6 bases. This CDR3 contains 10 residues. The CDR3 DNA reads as TGCAGCGTTGGGAGCGACGAGCAGTACTTC. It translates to CSVGSDEQYF.

CDR3 coding DNA: TGTGCCAGCGGGACTAGCGGGACCGGGGAGCTGTTTTTT. Its translation: CASGTSGTGELFF. The V and J genes are TRBV28 and TRBJ2-2, with 12 bases identical to TRBD2. With V trimmed by 8 bases and J by 5 bases, 0 bases remained unmatched. This CDR3 has 13 amino acids. From germline, CDR1 is MDHEN and CDR2 SYDVKM.

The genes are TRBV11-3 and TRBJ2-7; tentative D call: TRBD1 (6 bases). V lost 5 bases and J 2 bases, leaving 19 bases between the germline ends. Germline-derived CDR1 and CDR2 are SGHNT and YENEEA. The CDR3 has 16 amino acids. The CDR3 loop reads CASSPTSGQSTYEQYF. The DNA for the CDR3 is TGTGCCAGCAGCCCCACCTCTGGACAGAGCACCTACGAGCAGTACTTC.

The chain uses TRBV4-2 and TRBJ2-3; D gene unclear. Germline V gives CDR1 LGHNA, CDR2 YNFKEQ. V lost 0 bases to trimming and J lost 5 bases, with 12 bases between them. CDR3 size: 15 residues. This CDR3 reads CASSQDPESGDTQYF. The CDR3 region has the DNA TGTGCCAGCAGCCAAGATCCTGAGTCGGGAGATACGCAGTATTTT.

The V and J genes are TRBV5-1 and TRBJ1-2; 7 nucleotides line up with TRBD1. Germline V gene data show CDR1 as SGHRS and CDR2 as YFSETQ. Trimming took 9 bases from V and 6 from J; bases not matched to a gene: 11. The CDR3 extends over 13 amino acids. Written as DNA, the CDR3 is TGCGCCACCAAACCGACAGGGCCCGATGGCTACACCTTC. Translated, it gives CATKPTGPDGYTF.

Here the CDR3 DNA reads TGTGCCAGCAGCTCGCCCATTAACCCAGGGAGCACAGATACGCAGTATTTT. It is translated as CASSSPINPGSTDTQYF. The chain uses TRBV11-3 and TRBJ2-3; D is possibly TRBD1 (5 bases). Germline loops: CDR1 SGHNT, CDR2 YENEEA. Trimming took 4 bases from V and 0 from J, leaving 17 bases between them. The CDR3 has 17 amino acids. The variable domain in full, with the rest retrieved from reference TRBV11-3 and TRBJ2-3, is EAGVVQSPRYKIIEKKQPVAFWCNPISGHNTLYWYLQNLGQGPELLIRYENEEAVDDSQLPKDRFSAERLKGVDSTLKIQPAELGDSAVYLCASSSPINPGSTDTQYFGPGTRLTVL.

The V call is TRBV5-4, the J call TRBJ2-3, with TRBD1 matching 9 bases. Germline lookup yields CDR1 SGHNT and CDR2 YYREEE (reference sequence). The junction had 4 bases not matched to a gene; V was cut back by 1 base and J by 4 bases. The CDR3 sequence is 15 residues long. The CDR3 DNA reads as TGTGCCAGCAGCTTGCGTGGGACAGGGCCAGATACGCAGTATTTT. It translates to CASSLRGTGPDTQYF.

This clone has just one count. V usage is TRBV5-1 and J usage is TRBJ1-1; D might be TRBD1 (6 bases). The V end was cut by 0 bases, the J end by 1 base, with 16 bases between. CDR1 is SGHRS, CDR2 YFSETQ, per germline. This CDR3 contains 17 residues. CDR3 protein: CASSLENSGGRNTEAFF. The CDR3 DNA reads TGCGCCAGCAGCTTGGAGAACTCGGGGGGCAGGAACACTGAAGCTTTCTTT.

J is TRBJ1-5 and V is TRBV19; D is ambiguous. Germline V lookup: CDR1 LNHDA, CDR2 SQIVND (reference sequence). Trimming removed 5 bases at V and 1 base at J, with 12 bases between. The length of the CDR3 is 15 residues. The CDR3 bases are TGTGCCAGTAGTTGGCAACGGGGAAGCAATCAGCCCCAGCATTTT. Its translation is CASSWQRGSNQPQHF. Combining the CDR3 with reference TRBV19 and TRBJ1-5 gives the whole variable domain DGGITQSPKYLFRKEGQNVTLSCEQNLNHDAMYWYRQDPGQGLRLIYYSQIVNDFQKGDIAEGYSVSREKKESFPLTVTSAQKNPTAFYLCASSWQRGSNQPQHFGDGTRLSIL.

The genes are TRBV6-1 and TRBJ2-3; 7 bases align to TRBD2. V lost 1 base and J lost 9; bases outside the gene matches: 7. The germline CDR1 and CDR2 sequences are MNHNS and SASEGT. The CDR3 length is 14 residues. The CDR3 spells CASSEGTSVRTQYF. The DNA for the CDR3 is TGTGCCAGCAGTGAAGGAACTAGCGTGAGGACGCAGTATTTT.

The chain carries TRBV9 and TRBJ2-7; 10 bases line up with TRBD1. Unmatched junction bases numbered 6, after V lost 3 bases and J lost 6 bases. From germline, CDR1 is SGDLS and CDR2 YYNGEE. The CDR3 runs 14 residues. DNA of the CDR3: TGTGCCAGCAGCGGGACAGGGGGAGTTCTCGAGCAGTACTTC. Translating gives CASSGTGGVLEQYF. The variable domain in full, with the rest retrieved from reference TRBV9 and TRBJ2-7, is DSGVTQTPKHLITATGQRVTLRCSPRSGDLSVYWYQQSLDQGLQFLIQYYNGEERAKGNILERFSAQQFPDLHSELNLSSLELGDSALYFCASSGTGGVLEQYFGPGTRLTVT.

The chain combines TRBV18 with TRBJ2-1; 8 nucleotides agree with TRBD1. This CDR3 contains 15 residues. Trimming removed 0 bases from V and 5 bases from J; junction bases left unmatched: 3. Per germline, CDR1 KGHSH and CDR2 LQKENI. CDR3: CASSPPGQDNNEQFF. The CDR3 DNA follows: TGTGCCAGCTCACCACCGGGACAGGATAACAATGAGCAGTTCTTC. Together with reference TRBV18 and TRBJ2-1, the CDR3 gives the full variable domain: NAGVMQNPRHLVRRRGQEARLRCSPMKGHSHVYWYRQLPEEGLKFMVYLQKENIIDESGMPKERFSAEFPKEGPSILRIQQVVRGDSAAYFCASSPPGQDNNEQFFGPGTRLTVL.

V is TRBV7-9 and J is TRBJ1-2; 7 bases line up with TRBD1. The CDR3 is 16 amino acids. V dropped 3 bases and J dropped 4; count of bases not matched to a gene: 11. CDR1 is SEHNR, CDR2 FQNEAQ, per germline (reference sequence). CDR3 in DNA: TGTGCCAGCAGCTTCCGGGACAGAGGAAAGTCCTATGGCTACACCTTC. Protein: CASSFRDRGKSYGYTF.

CDR3 protein: CASSFTSWDRAYGYTF. As DNA, the CDR3 is TGTGCCAGTAGCTTCACGAGTTGGGACAGGGCTTACGGCTACACCTTC. This chain links TRBV19 with TRBJ1-2; 9 positions match TRBD1. The CDR3 length is 16 residues. Per the germline V gene, CDR1 is LNHDA and CDR2 is SQIVND (reference sequence). Trimming took 6 bases from V and 8 from J; bases not matched to a gene: 16. Full variable domain (remainder filled in from reference TRBV19 and TRBJ1-2): DGGITQSPKYLFRKEGQNVTLSCEQNLNHDAMYWYRQDPGQGLRLIYYSQIVNDFQKGDIAEGYSVSREKKESFPLTVTSAQKNPTAFYLCASSFTSWDRAYGYTFGSGTRLTVV.

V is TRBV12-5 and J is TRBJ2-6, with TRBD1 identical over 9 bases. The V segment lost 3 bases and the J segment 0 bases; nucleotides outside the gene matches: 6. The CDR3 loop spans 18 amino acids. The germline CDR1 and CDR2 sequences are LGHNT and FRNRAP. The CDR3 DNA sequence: TGTGCTAGTGGTTTCACAGGGGGCGCTACCTCTGGGGCCAACGTCCTGACTTTC. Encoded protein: CASGFTGGATSGANVLTF.

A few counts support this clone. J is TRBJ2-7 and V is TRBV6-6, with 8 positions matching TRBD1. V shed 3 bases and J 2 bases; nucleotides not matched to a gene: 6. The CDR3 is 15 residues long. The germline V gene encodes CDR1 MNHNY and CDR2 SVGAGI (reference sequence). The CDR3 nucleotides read TGTGCCAGCAGTTATGACAGGGGCGTCGCCTACGAGCAGTACTTC. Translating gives CASSYDRGVAYEQYF.

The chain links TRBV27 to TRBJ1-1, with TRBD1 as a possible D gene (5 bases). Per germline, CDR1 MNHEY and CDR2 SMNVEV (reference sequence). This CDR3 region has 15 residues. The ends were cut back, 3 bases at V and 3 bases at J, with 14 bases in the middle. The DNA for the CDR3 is TGTGCCAGCAGTTTCTGGGGGACGGGGGACACTGAAGCTTTCTTT. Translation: CASSFWGTGDTEAFF.

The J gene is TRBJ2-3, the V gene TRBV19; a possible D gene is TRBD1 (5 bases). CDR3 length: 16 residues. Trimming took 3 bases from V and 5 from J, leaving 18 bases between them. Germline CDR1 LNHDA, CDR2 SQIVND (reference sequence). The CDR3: CASSINGQGGQDTQYF. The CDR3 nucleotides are TGTGCCAGTAGTATCAACGGCCAGGGTGGACAAGATACGCAGTATTTT.

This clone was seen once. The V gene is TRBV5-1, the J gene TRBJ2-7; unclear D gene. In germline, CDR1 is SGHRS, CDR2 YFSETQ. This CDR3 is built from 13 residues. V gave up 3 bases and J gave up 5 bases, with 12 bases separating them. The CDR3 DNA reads TGCGCCAGCAGCTCTGGGCAGTACGACGAGCAGTACTTC. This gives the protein CASSSGQYDEQYF.

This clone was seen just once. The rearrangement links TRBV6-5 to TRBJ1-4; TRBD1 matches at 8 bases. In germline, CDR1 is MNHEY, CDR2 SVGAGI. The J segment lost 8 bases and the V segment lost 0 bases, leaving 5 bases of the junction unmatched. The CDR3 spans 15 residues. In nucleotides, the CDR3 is TGTGCCAGCAGTTACTCCAGGGGGCCGAGAGAAAAACTGTTTTTT. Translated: CASSYSRGPREKLFF.

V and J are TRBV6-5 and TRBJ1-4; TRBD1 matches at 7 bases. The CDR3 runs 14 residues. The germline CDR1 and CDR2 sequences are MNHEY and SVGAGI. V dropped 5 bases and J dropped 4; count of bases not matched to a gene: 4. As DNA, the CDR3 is TGTGCCAGCAGTGACAGGGCCCTTAATGAAAAACTGTTTTTT. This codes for CASSDRALNEKLFF.

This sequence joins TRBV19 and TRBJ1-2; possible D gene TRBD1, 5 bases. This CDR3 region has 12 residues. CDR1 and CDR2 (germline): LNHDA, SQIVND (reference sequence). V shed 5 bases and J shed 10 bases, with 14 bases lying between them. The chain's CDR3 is CASSPLDTPYTF. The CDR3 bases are TGTGCCAGTAGTCCCCTGGACACCCCCTACACCTTC.

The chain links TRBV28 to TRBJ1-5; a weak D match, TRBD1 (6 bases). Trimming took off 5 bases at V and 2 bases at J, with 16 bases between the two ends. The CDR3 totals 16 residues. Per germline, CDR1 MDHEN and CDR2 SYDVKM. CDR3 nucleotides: TGTGCCAGCAGTCCCCTACCGGACAGCCGCAATCAGCCCCAGCATTTT. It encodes CASSPLPDSRNQPQHF.

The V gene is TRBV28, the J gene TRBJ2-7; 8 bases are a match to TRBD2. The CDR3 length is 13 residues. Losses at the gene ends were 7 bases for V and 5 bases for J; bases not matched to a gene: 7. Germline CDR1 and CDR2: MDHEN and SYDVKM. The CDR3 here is CASTGGNLDEQYF. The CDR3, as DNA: TGTGCCAGCACGGGAGGGAATCTGGACGAGCAGTACTTC.

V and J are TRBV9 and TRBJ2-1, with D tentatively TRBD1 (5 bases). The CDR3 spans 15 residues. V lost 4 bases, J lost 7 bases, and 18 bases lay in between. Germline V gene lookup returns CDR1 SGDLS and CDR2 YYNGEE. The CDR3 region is CASSPGQGLNNEQFF. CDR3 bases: TGTGCCAGCAGCCCCGGCCAGGGCCTAAATAATGAGCAGTTCTTC.